This T cell receptor (beta chain) was observed in a study of OX40 agonist ivuxolimab in advanced cancers. Notes on the research overall: The costimulatory receptor OX40 (CD134) was targeted by ivuxolimab, a fully human IgG2 agonistic monoclonal antibody. The point of sequencing TCRbeta in the periphery was to test whether ivuxolimab changed TCR sequence diversity and drove clonal T-cell expansion. The paper describes the monotherapy dose-escalation part (N of about 54 patients) of the phase I trial of ivuxolimab. Among the roughly 52 dose-escalation patients, around 19 had hepatocellular carcinoma, roughly 15 melanoma, 9 renal cell carcinoma and 9 head and neck cancer. Partial responses occurred in three dose-escalation patients: two with cutaneous melanoma and one with hepatocellular carcinoma. In the dose-escalation cohort, nearly 85% of patients were male, and the mean age was 60 years with a range of 23 to 79. Intravenous ivuxolimab was administered to patients every 2 weeks at six dose levels: 0.01, 0.1, 0.3, 1.5, 3 and 10 mg/kg. Prior anti-PD-1, anti-PD-L1 or anti-CTLA-4 therapy was permitted, and less than 45% of dose-escalation patients had received checkpoint inhibitors.

The trial excluded patients who had a history of autoimmune disease or were on systemic immunosuppression. Peripheral blood for TCR sequencing was collected from all dose cohorts at baseline, on cycle 4 day 1, and on cycle 7 day 1. Samples were obtained from an open-label, multicenter, first-in-human phase I dose-escalation trial of ivuxolimab. Adults with locally advanced or metastatic head and neck squamous cell, hepatocellular, melanoma or renal cell carcinoma were enrolled in the trial. Before TCR sequencing, CD4+ and CD8+ T cells were separately sorted from peripheral blood. Broad study findings and their caveats: In the 0.1-3.0 mg/kg groups, partial responders were among the patients with the lowest normalized peripheral clonal expansion, particularly in CD8+ T cells. At doses of 0.1 to 3.0 mg/kg, clonal expansion of both CD4+ and CD8+ blood T cells was observed from baseline to week 6. After ivuxolimab, CD8+ T cells had more expanded clones than CD4+ T cells on average. Which antigens the clonally expanded peripheral T cells were specific for was not determined. Low levels of normalized T-cell clonal expansion were also seen in some patients who did not respond.

To sequence the TCRbeta CDR3 region, genomic DNA was isolated from the sorted cells. TCRbeta CDR3 regions were sequenced using the immunoSEQ Assay. TCRdb retrieved this table from immuneACCESS and kept in-frame rearrangements only. Not all clones are present; in checked studies, unresolved V genes account for under half, and no reason is known for the remainder. The sample records about 17,000 clones, about 80% of which are singletons. The leading ten clones occupy about 14% of the sample. Comment on this clone: Its target antigen remains unknown. No base-level quality is on record; no much larger clone is a single base apart.

The junction carries 23 bases between V and J, which are trimmed by 5 bases and 3 bases respectively. The CDR3 sequence holds 17 residues, the cysteine and phenylalanine included. The only DNA kept is the CDR3, 51 bases in frame from the first base. From the germline V gene, CDR1 is MDHEN and CDR2 is SYDVKM. Sample: CD4+ or CD8+ T cells sorted from blood, taken in a trial of the OX40 agonist ivuxolimab. This TCR came from an adult with an advanced solid tumor such as melanoma, head and neck, liver or kidney cancer. The chain was built from TRBV28 and TRBJ2-7, with no D gene named confidently. CDR3 loop: CASSRIASETLIYEQYF. The nucleotide sequence is given as TGTGCCAGCAGTCGAATTGCCTCTGAGACCCTGATCTACGAGCAGTACTTC.